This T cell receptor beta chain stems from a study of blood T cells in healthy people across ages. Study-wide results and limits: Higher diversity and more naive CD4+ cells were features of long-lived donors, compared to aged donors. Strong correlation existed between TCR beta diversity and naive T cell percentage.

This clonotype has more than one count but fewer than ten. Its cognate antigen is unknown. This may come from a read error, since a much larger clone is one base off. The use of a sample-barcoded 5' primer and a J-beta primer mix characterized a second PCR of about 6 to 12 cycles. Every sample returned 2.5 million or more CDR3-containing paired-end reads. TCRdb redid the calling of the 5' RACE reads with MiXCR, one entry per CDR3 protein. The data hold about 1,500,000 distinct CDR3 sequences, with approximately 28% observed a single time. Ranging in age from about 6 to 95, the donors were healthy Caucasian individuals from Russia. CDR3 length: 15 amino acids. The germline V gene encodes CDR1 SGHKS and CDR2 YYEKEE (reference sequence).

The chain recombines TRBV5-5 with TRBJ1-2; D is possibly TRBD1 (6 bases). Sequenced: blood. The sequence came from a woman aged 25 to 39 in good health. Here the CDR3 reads CAGSLGGGSPYGYTF. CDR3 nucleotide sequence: TGTGCCGGCAGCTTGGGTGGGGGCTCCCCCTATGGCTACACCTTC.